What follows is one T cell receptor beta chain and its context. These data originate in a study of technical replicates of blood from a few donors. Sequenced by immunoSEQ multiplex PCR; TCRdb stores in-frame clones only, minus some. Among 75,000 to 95,000 clones listed, around 93% were seen once. Germline V lookup: CDR1 KGHSH, CDR2 LQKENI. This CDR3 spans 16 amino acids. The germline V and J ends were trimmed by 2 bases and 3 bases, with 15 bases remaining between them. The chain links TRBV18 to TRBJ2-3; D perhaps matches TRBD1 (6 bases). The receptor comes from a human donor in good health. Specimen: T cells isolated from PBMCs. The CDR3 protein is CASSPYRDSGTDTQYF. The CDR3 nucleotides are TGTGCCAGCTCACCATACAGGGATTCGGGGACAGATACGCAGTATTTT.